This T cell receptor (beta chain) was sequenced for a study of T cell responses to AZD1222 COVID-19 vaccine. Study-level background: Pooling of second doses given at about 4 or about 12 weeks was done.

Repertoires were generated with immunoSEQ multiplex PCR, while TCRdb's copy carries only in-frame clones and drops some. The sample consists of 95,000 to 130,000 clones, 90% to 95% of them appearing once. Study results and limitations: Spike regions recognized by vaccine-associated CD4 TCRs spanned the protein, led by 160-218 and 743-854.

This CDR3 is built from 17 residues. Germline values: CDR1 LNHDA, CDR2 SQIVND (reference sequence). V gave up 0 bases and J gave up 4 bases; unmatched junction bases: 9. To note about this clone: Its antigen is as yet unknown.

This TCR came from an adult in good health. The specimen comprised peripheral blood, sampled on day 0 of AZD1222 vaccination. This sequence joins TRBV19 and TRBJ2-7, with TRBD1 matching 10 bases. DNA for the CDR3: TGTGCCAGTAGTATAGACTCCGGGACAGGGGAATTTTACGAGCAGTACTTC. Encoded protein: CASSIDSGTGEFYEQYF.